Detailed here is one T cell receptor (beta chain). Its antigen is unidentified. The data stem from a study of graft-versus-host responses after intestinal transplantation. Turning to the study itself: As for transplant type, recipients had multivisceral, liver-intestinal, or isolated intestinal grafts. Every transplant recipient was induced with anti-thymocyte globulin, then maintained on tacrolimus and steroids for two to three years. Overall study results and limits: Ileal or blood samples showed some GvH clones first, and such clones were also found in recipient marrow.

This CDR3 is built from 16 residues. V gave up 0 bases and J gave up 4 bases, with 12 bases separating them. The germline V gene encodes CDR1 MDHEN and CDR2 SYDVKM. The protocol was immunoSEQ multiplex PCR, while the TCRdb copy is restricted to in-frame clones and leaves out a portion. Among 130,000 to 150,000 clones, about nine tenths were seen once, and the ten largest hold approximately 0.2%. Sequenced here: unstimulated CD4+ T cells sorted from spleen or lymph node cells, sampled before intestinal transplant. The chain employs TRBV28 and TRBJ1-4; D remains ambiguous. The receptor's source is a human donor who received an intestinal transplant. CDR3 residues: CASSLWGSSFNEKLFF. CDR3 coding DNA: TGTGCCAGCAGTTTATGGGGGTCGAGTTTTAATGAAAAACTGTTTTTT. Looking up the rest from reference TRBV28 and TRBJ1-4 gives the full variable domain: DVKVTQSSRYLVKRTGEKVFLECVQDMDHENMFWYRQDPGLGLRLIYFSYDVKMKEKGDIPEGYSVSREKKERFSLILESASTNQTSMYLCASSLWGSSFNEKLFFGSGTQLSVL.